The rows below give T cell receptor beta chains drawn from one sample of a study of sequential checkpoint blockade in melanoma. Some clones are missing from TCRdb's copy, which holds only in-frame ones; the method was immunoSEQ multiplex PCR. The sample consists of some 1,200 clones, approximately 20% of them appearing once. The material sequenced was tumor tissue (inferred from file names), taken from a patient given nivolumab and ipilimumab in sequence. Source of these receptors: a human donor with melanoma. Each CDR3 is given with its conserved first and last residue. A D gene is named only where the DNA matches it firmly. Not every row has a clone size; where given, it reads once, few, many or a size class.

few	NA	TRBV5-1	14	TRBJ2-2	TGCGCCAGCAGGGACATCTCGGACACCGGGGAGCTGTTTTTT	CASRDISDTGELFF
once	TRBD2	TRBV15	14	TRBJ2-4	TGTGCCACCAGACCCGGGGGGATCGAAAACATTCAGTACTTC	CATRPGGIENIQYF
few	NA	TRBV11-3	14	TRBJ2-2	TGTGCCAGCAGCTTAGGGGGGGCCACCGGGGAGCTGTTTTTT	CASSLGGATGELFF
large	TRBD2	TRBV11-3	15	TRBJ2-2	TGTGCCAGCAGCTTACTAGCGGGAGAGACCGGGGAGCTGTTTTTT	CASSLLAGETGELFF
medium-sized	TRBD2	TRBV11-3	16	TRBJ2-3	TGTGCCAGCAGCTTGGCAGCGGGGGGCGGATCAGATACGCAGTATTTT	CASSLAAGGGSDTQYF
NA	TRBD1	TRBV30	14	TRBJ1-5	TGTGCCTGGAGCCTCGACAGGGGCAATCAGCCCCAGCATTTT	CAWSLDRGNQPQHF
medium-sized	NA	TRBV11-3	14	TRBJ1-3	TGTGCCAGCAGCTTAAACAGGGCTGGAAACACCATATATTTT	CASSLNRAGNTIYF
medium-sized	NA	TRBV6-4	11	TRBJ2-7	TGTGCCAGCCGAGTGGGAGCCGAGCAGTACTTC	CASRVGAEQYF
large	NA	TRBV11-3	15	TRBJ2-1	TGTGCCAGCAGCTTAGGGGACTCACAATACAATGAGCAGTTCTTC	CASSLGDSQYNEQFF
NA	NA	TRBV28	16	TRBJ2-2	TGTGCCAGCAGCTCGAGGGAGTTCGCGAACACCGGGGAGCTGTTTTTT	CASSSREFANTGELFF
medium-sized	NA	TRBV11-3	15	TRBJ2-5	TGTGCCAGCAGCTTAGAAGGGTCAGGGTGGGAGACCCAGTACTTC	CASSLEGSGWETQYF
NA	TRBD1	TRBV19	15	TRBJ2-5	TGTGCCAGTAGTATCTTAACCAGGGGGCGAGAGACCCAGTACTTC	CASSILTRGRETQYF
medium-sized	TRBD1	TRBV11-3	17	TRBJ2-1	TGTGCCAGCAGCCAGGGACAGGCGATTATAACTCTCAATGAGCAGTTCTTC	CASSQGQAIITLNEQFF
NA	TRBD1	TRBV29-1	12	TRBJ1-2	TGCAGCGCAGACAGGGGGAACTATGGCTACACCTTC	CSADRGNYGYTF
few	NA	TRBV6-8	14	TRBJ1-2	TGTGCCAGCAATTTTGGTCGGCGATTAGTTTGCTACACCTTC	CASNFGRRLVCYTF
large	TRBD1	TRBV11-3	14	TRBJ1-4	TGTGCCAGCAGATTAACAGGGGGCCGGGAAAAACTGTTTTTT	CASRLTGGREKLFF
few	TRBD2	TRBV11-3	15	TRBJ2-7	TGTGCCAGCAGCCCGGCGGGGGGGAGTTCCTACGAGCAGTACTTC	CASSPAGGSSYEQYF
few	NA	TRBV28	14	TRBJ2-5	TGTGCCAGCAGTTTAAAGGGCTGGCAAGAGACCCAGTACTTC	CASSLKGWQETQYF
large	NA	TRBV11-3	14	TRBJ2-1	TGTGCCAGCAGCCTTCTGGCTCTTAGCAATGAGCAGTTCTTC	CASSLLALSNEQFF
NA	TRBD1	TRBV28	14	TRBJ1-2	TGTGCCAGCAGTTCGACAGGGGAAACCTATGGCTACACCTTC	CASSSTGETYGYTF
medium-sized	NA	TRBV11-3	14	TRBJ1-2	TGTGCCAGCAGCTTCGCCCCGGGAACGTATGGCTACACCTTC	CASSFAPGTYGYTF
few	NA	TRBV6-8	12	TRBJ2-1	TGTGCCAGCAGTTATCGGCTCAATGAGCAGTTCTTC	CASSYRLNEQFF